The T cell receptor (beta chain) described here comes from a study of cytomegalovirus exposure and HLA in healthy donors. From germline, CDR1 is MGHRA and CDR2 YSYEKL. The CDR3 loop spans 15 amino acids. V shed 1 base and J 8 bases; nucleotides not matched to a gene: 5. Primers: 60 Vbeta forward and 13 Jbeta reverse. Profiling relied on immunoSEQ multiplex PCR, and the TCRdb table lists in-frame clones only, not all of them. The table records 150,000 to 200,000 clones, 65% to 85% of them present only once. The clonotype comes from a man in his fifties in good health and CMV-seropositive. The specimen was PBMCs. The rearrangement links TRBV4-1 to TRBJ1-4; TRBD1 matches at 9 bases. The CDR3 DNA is TGCGCCAGCAGCCAAGTGGGACAGGGACGCGAAAAACTGTTTTTT. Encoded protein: CASSQVGQGREKLFF.